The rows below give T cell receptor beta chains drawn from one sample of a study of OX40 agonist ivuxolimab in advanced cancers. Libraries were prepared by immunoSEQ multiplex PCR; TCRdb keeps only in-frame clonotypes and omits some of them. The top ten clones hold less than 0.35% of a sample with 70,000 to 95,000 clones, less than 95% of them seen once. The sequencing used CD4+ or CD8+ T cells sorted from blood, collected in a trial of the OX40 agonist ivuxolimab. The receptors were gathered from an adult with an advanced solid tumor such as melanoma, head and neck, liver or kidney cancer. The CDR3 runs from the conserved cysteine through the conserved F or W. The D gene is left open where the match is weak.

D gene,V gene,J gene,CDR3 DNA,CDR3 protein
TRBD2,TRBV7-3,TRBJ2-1,TGTGCCAGCAGCTTAATAGCGGGGAACTCCTACAATGAGCAGTTCTTC,CASSLIAGNSYNEQFF
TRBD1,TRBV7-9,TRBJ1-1,TGTGCCAGCAGCCCAGGGGACAGGAAGAACACTGAAGCTTTCTTT,CASSPGDRKNTEAFF
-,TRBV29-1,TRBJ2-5,TGCAGTCTTACTGAACCTTCCGAGACCCAGTACTTC,CSLTEPSETQYF
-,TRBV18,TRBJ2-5,TGTGCCAGCTCACCACCGTACCAAGAGACCCAGTACTTC,CASSPPYQETQYF
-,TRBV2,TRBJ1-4,TGTGCTACGGGAGGGTCGGGAACTAATGAAAAACTGTTTTTT,CATGGSGTNEKLFF
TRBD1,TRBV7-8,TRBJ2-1,TGTGCCAGCAGCCAAGAACAGGGGCGCAATGAGCAGTTCTTC,CASSQEQGRNEQFF
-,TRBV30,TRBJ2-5,TGTGCCTGGAGTGTAGAGGGCGAGACCCAGTACTTC,CAWSVEGETQYF
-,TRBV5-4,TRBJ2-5,TGTGCCAGCAGCGTGGACCGGGGAGAGACCCAGTACTTC,CASSVDRGETQYF
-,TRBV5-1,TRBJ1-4,TGCGCCAGCAGAGCCGGGGCCAATGAAAAACTGTTTTTT,CASRAGANEKLFF
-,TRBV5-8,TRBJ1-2,TGTGCCAGCCCCCTGCCGGTCGGGTCCTTCTATGGCTACACCTTC,CASPLPVGSFYGYTF
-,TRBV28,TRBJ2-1,TGTGCCAGCAGTCATAGACGTCCGGGGGCCGCCGTCGAGCAGTTCTTC,CASSHRRPGAAVEQFF
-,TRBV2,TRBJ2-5,TGTGCCAGCAGGAACCTCAGGGATGTAGGCAAAGAGACCCAGTACTTC,CASRNLRDVGKETQYF
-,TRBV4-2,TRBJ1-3,TGTGCCAGCAGCCAAGAATGGGCGAGCTCTGGAAACACCATATATTTT,CASSQEWASSGNTIYF
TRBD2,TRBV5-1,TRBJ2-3,TGCGCCAGCAGCCAGGGACTAGCGGGGACCTCCACAGATACGCAGTATTTT,CASSQGLAGTSTDTQYF
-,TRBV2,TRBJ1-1,TGTGCCAGCACTCTGGGCCCTGGGGGAACTGAAGCTTTCTTT,CASTLGPGGTEAFF
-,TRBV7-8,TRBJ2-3,TGTGCCAGCAGCTTAAAGGGCCGGGACGGGCACACAGATACGCAGTATTTT,CASSLKGRDGHTDTQYF
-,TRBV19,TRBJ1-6,TGTGCCAGTAGTACTAGACACTCGAGCTCCTATAATTCACCCCTCCACTTT,CASSTRHSSSYNSPLHF
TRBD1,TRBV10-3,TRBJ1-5,TGTGCCATCAGTGACGGACAGGGGGAGGATCAGCCCCAGCATTTT,CAISDGQGEDQPQHF
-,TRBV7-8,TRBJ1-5,TGTGCCAGCAGCTCGGACGGGGATCAGCCCCAGCATTTT,CASSSDGDQPQHF